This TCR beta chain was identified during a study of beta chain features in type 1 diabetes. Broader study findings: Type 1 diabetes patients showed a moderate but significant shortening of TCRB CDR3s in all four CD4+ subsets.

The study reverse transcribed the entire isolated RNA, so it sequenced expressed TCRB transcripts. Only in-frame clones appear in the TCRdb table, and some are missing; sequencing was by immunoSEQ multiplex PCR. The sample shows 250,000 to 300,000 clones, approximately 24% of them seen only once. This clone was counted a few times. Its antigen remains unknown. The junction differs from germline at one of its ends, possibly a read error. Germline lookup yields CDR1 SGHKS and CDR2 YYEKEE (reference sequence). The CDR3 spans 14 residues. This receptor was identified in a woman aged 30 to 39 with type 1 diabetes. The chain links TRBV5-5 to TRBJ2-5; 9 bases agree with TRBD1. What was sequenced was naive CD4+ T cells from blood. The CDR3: CASSLGQGSEAQYF. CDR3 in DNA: TGTGCCAGCAGCTTAGGACAGGGGTCAGAGGCCCAGTACTTC. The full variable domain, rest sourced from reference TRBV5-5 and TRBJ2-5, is DAGVTQSPTHLIKTRGQQVTLRCSPISGHKSVSWYQQVLGQGPQFIFQYYEKEERGRGNFPDRFSARQFPNYSSELNVNALLLGDSALYLCASSLGQGSEAQYFGPGTRLLVL.